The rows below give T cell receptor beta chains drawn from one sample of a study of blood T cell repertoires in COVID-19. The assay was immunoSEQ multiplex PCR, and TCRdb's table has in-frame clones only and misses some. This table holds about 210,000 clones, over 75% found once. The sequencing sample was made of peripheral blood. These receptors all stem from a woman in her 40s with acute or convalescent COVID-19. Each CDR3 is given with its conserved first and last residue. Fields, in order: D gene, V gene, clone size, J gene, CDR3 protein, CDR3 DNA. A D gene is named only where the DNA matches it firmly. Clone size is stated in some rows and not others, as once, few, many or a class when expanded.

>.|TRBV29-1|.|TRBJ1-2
CSVNRGNGYTF
TGCAGCGTTAATAGGGGTAATGGCTACACCTTC
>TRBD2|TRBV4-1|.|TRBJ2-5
CASSQDPRLAETQYF
TGCGCCAGCAGCCAAGATCCGAGACTAGCGGAGACCCAGTACTTC
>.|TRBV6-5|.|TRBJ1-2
CASSPQGQGNYGYTF
TGTGCCAGCAGTCCCCAGGGTCAGGGGAACTATGGCTACACCTTC
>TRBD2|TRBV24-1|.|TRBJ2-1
CATSGSSGGDSYNEQFF
TGTGCCACCAGTGGGTCCAGCGGGGGGGACTCCTACAATGAGCAGTTCTTC
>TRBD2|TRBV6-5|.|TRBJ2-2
CASSYSKAGHGELFF
TGTGCCAGCAGTTACTCGAAAGCGGGGCACGGGGAGCTGTTTTTT
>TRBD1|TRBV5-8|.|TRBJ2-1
CASSLALGQYNEQFF
TGTGCCAGCAGCTTGGCTCTGGGACAGTACAATGAGCAGTTCTTC
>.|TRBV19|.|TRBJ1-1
CASSILRETGMNTEAFF
TGTGCCAGTAGTATACTCCGAGAAACAGGCATGAACACTGAAGCTTTCTTT
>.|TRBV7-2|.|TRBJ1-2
CASSSRVLYGYTF
TGTGCCAGCAGCTCCCGGGTCCTCTATGGCTACACCTTC
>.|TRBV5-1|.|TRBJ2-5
CASSLADRASISQETQYF
TGCGCCAGCAGCTTGGCAGACAGAGCTTCTATCTCCCAAGAGACCCAGTACTTC
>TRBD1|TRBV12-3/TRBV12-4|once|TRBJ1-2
CASSFNRGYGYTF
TGTGCCAGCAGTTTTAACAGGGGGTATGGCTACACCTTC
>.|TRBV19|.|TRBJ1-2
CASSTRGALNYGYTF
TGTGCCAGTAGTACCCGGGGGGCACTGAACTATGGCTACACCTTC
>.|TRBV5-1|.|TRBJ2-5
CASSLGHLGPQETQYF
TGCGCCAGCAGCTTAGGACATTTGGGGCCCCAAGAGACCCAGTACTTC
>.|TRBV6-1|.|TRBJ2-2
CASSEGRAGTGELFF
TGTGCCAGCAGTGAAGGGAGGGCAGGAACCGGGGAGCTGTTTTTT
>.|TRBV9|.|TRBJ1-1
CASSVGGGPNTEAFF
TGTGCCAGCAGCGTCGGCGGGGGACCGAACACTGAAGCTTTCTTT
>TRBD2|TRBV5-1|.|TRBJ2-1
CASSLGIGTSGVNEQFF
TGCGCCAGCAGCTTGGGGATCGGGACTAGCGGGGTAAATGAGCAGTTCTTC
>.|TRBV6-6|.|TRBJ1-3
CASIPQGTGGNTIYF
TGTGCCAGCATCCCTCAGGGGACGGGCGGAAACACCATATATTTT
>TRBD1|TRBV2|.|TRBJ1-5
CASSEGQGDQPQHF
TGTGCCAGCAGTGAGGGCCAGGGGGATCAGCCCCAGCATTTT
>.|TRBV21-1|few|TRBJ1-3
CASSPPRPGISGNTIYF
TGTGCCAGCAGCCCTCCGCGGCCAGGGATCTCTGGAAACACCATATATTTT
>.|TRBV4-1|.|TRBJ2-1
CASSQGPGYNEQFF
TGCGCCAGCAGCCAAGGACCAGGGTACAATGAGCAGTTCTTC
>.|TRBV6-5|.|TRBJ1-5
CASRSTGTRVEPQHF
TGTGCCAGCAGATCGACCGGGACACGTGTGGAGCCCCAGCATTTT
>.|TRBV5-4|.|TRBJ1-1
CASSPEIGNTEAFF
TGTGCCAGCAGCCCCGAGATCGGGAACACTGAAGCTTTCTTT
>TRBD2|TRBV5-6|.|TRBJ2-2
CASSSLNGGINTGELFF
TGTGCCAGCAGCTCCCTTAACGGGGGGATCAACACCGGGGAGCTGTTTTTT
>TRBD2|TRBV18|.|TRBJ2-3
CASSPLNLAGRGTDTQYF
TGTGCCAGCTCACCACTAAACTTAGCGGGGAGAGGGACAGATACGCAGTATTTT
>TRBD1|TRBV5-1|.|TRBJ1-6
CASSLQGAHSPLHF
TGCGCCAGCAGCTTACAGGGGGCGCATTCACCCCTCCACTTT
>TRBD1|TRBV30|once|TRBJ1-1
CAWSRDRGNTEAFF
TGTGCCTGGAGCCGGGACAGGGGTAACACTGAAGCTTTCTTT
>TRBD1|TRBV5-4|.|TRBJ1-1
CASWKQGGDTEAFF
TGTGCCAGCTGGAAACAGGGGGGGGACACTGAAGCTTTCTTT
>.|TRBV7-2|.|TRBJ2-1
CASSPRRLNEQFF
TGTGCCAGCAGCCCCCGGCGACTCAATGAGCAGTTCTTC
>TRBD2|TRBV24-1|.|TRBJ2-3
CATSDLLAGATDTQYF
TGTGCCACCAGTGATTTGCTAGCGGGGGCCACAGATACGCAGTATTTT
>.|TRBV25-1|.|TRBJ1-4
CASSEWGGREKLFF
TGTGCCAGCAGTGAATGGGGGGGGCGTGAAAAACTGTTTTTT
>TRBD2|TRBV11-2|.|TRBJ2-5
CASSSSGLGTQYF
TGTGCCAGCAGCTCTAGCGGTCTTGGAACCCAGTACTTC
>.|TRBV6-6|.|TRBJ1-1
CASSYSGGGTEAFF
TGTGCCAGCAGTTACTCAGGGGGTGGCACTGAAGCTTTCTTT
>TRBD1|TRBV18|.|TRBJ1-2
CASSPVGTGGSGYTF
TGTGCCAGCTCACCAGTGGGGACAGGGGGATCTGGCTACACCTTC
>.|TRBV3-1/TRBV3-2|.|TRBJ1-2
CASSQLQASLSGYTF
TGTGCCAGCAGCCAATTGCAGGCATCGCTTTCAGGCTACACCTTC
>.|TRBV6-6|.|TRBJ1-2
CASSFSGGNNYGYTF
TGTGCCAGCAGTTTCTCGGGGGGAAATAACTATGGCTACACCTTC
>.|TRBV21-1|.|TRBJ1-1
CASSHRGLNTEAFF
TGTGCCAGCAGCCACCGCGGGTTGAACACTGAAGCTTTCTTT
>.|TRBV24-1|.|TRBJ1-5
CATSDPPLGQKPSNQPQHF
TGTGCCACCAGTGATCCCCCCCTAGGACAAAAGCCTAGCAATCAGCCCCAGCATTTT
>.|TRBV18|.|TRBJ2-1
CASSPRTGTNNEQFF
TGTGCCAGCTCACCAAGGACAGGGACTAACAATGAGCAGTTCTTC
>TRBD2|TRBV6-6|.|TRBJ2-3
CASSYSGGAADTQYF
TGTGCCAGCAGTTATAGCGGGGGGGCCGCAGATACGCAGTATTTT
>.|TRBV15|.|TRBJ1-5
CATSREEIGAGNQPQHF
TGTGCCACCAGCAGAGAAGAAATAGGGGCAGGCAATCAGCCCCAGCATTTT
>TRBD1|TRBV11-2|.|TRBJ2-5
CASSLGDRGGETQYF
TGTGCCAGCAGCTTAGGGGACAGGGGCGGGGAGACCCAGTACTTC
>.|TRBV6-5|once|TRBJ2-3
CASRPQGYTDTQYF
TGTGCCAGCAGACCTCAGGGTTACACAGATACGCAGTATTTT
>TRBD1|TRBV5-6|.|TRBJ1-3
CASSTDRGSGNTIYF
TGTGCCAGCAGCACGGACAGGGGCTCTGGAAACACCATATATTTT
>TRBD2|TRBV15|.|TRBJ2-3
CATSRDGRLAGGRGTDTQYF
TGTGCCACCAGCAGAGATGGGCGACTAGCGGGGGGGCGAGGCACAGATACGCAGTATTTT
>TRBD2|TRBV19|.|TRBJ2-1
CASSIGSGGSYNEQFF
TGTGCCAGTAGTATTGGTAGCGGGGGCTCCTACAATGAGCAGTTCTTC
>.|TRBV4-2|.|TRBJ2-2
CASSQEGATGELFF
TGTGCCAGCAGCCAAGAGGGAGCTACCGGGGAGCTGTTTTTT
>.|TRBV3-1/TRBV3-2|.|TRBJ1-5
CASSHPEQPQHF
TGTGCCAGCAGCCACCCAGAACAGCCCCAGCATTTT
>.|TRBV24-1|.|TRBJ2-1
CAAGAGTYNEQFF
TGTGCCGCGGGGGCGGGTACCTACAATGAGCAGTTCTTC
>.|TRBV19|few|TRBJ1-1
CASSTGMGADTEAFF
TGTGCCAGTAGCACAGGTATGGGGGCGGACACTGAAGCTTTCTTT
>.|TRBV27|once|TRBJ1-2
CASSLGQHLYGYTF
TGTGCCAGCAGTTTAGGACAGCACCTCTATGGCTACACCTTC
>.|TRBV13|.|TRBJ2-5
CASSPFEETQYF
TGTGCCAGCAGCCCCTTTGAGGAGACCCAGTACTTC
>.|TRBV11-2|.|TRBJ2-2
CASSRHGTPLSNTGELFF
TGTGCCAGCAGCCGACACGGGACACCTCTCTCGAACACCGGGGAGCTGTTTTTT
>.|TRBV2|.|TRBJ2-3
CASSARPREPDTQYF
TGTGCCAGCAGCGCGAGGCCCCGGGAACCAGATACGCAGTATTTT